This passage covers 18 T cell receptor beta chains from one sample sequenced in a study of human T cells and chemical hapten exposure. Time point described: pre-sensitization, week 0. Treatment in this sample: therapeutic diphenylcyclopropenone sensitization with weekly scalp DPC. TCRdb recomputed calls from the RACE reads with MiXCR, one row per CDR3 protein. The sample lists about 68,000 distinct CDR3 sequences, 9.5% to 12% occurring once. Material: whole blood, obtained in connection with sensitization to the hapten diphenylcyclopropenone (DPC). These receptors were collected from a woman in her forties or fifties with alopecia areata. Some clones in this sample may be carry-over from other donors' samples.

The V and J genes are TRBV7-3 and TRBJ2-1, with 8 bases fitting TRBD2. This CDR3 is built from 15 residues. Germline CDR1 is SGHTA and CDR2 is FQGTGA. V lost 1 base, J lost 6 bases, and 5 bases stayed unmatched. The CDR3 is CASSLRSGGVNEQFF. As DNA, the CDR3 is TGTGCCAGCAGCTTAAGGTCGGGAGGGGTCAATGAGCAGTTCTTC.

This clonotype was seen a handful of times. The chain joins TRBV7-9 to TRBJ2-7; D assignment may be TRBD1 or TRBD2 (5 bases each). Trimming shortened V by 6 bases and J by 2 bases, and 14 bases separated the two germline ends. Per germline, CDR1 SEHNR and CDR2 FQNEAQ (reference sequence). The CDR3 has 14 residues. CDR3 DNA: TGTGCCAGCAGGGCCGGGACGGGTACCTACGAGCAGTACTTC. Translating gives CASRAGTGTYEQYF.

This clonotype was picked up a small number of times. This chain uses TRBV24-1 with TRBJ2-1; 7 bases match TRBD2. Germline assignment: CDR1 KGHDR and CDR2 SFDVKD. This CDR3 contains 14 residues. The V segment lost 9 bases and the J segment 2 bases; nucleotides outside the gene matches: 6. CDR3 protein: CATHEGRAYNEQFF. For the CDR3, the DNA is TGTGCCACCCACGAGGGGAGGGCCTACAATGAGCAGTTCTTC.

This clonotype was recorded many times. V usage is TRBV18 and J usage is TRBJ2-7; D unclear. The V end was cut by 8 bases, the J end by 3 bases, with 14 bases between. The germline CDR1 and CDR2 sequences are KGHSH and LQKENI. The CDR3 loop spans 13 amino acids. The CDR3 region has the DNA TGTGCCAGCCGACCTCAGAGAGACTACGAGCAGTACTTC. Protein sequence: CASRPQRDYEQYF.

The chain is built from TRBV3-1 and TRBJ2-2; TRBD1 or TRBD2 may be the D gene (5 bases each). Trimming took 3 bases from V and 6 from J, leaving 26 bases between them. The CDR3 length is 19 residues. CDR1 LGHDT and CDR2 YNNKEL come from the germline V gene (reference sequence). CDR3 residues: CASSHPRGAGPGMPGELFF. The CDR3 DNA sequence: TGTGCCAGCAGCCACCCTAGGGGAGCAGGTCCAGGGATGCCCGGGGAGCTGTTTTTT. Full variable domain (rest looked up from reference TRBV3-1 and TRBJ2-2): DTAVSQTPKYLVTQMGNDKSIKCEQNLGHDTMYWYKQDSKKFLKIMFSYNNKELIINETVPNRFSPKSPDKAHLNLHINSLELGDSAVYFCASSHPRGAGPGMPGELFFGEGSRLTVL.

CDR3 nucleotide sequence: TGTGCCAGCAGCTTAAGTGTCCAGACCCAGTACTTC. As protein: CASSLSVQTQYF. The chain couples TRBV7-6 to TRBJ2-5; D is ambiguous. In germline, CDR1 is SGHVS, CDR2 FNYEAQ. The CDR3 spans 12 residues. Trimming removed 2 bases at V and 6 bases at J, with 7 bases between. The full variable domain, completed using reference TRBV7-6 and TRBJ2-5, is GAGVSQSPRYKVTKRGQDVALRCDPISGHVSLYWYRQALGQGPEFLTYFNYEAQQDKSGLPNDRFSAERPEGSISTLTIQRTEQRDSAMYRCASSLSVQTQYFGPGTRLLVL.

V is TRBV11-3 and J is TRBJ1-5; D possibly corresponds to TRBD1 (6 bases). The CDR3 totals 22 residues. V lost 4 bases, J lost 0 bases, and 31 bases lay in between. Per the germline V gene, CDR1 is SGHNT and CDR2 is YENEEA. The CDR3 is CASSYERPPGHPPLYSNQPQHF. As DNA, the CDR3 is TGTGCCAGCAGCTACGAGAGACCACCGGGACACCCGCCCCTTTATAGCAATCAGCCCCAGCATTTT.

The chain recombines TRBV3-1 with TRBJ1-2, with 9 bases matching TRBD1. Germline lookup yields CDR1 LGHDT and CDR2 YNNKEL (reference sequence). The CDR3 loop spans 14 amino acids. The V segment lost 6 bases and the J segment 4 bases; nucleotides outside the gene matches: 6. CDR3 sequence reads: CASRGQGRVYGYTF. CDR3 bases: TGTGCCAGCAGAGGACAGGGGCGAGTCTATGGCTACACCTTC. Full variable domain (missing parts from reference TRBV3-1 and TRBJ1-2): DTAVSQTPKYLVTQMGNDKSIKCEQNLGHDTMYWYKQDSKKFLKIMFSYNNKELIINETVPNRFSPKSPDKAHLNLHINSLELGDSAVYFCASRGQGRVYGYTFGSGTRLTVV.

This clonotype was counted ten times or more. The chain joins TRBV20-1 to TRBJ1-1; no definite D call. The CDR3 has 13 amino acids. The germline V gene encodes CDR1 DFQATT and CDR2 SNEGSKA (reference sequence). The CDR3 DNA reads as TGCAGGGTATTCGGATCATTGAACACTGAAGCTTTCTTT. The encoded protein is CRVFGSLNTEAFF.

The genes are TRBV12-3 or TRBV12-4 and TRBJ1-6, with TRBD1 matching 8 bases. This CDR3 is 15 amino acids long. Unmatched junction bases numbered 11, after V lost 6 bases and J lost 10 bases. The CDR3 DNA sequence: TGTGCCAGCAGGAAGCAAGACAGGGGAAACTCACCCCTCCACTTT. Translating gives CASRKQDRGNSPLHF.

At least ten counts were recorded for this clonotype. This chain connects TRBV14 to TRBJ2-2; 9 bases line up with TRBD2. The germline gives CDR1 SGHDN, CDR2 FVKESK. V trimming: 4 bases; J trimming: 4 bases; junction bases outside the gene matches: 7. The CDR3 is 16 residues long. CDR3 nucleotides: TGTGCCAGCAGCCCTAGCGGGATTCTACCCACCGGGGAGCTGTTTTTT. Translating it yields CASSPSGILPTGELFF.

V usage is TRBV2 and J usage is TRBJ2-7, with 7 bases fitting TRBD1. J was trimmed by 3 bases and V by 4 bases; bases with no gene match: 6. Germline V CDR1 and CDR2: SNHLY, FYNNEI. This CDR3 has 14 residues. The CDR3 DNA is TGTGCCAGCAGTGTAGGGACAGACCTCTACGAGCAGTACTTC. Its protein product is CASSVGTDLYEQYF. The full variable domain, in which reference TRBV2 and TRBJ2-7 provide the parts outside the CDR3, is EPEVTQTPSHQVTQMGQEVILRCVPISNHLYFYWYRQILGQKVEFLVSFYNNEISEKSEIFDDQFSVERPDGSNFTLKIRSTKLEDSAMYFCASSVGTDLYEQYFGPGTRLTVT.

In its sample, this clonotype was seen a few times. As DNA, the CDR3 is TGTGCCAGCAGCTTCGGACAGGGCACAGATACGCAGTATTTT. Translated: CASSFGQGTDTQYF. The rearrangement joins TRBV11-2 to TRBJ2-3, with 7 bases aligning to TRBD1. The CDR3 spans 14 residues. J lost 1 base, V lost 3 bases, and 1 base had no gene match. From germline, CDR1 is SGHAT and CDR2 FQNNGV.

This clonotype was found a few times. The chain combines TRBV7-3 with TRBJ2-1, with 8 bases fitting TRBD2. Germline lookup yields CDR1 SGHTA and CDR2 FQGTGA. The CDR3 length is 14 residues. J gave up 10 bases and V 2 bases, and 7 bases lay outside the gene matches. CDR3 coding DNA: TGTGCCAGCAGCTTAGCGGGGGGCCCCTCGGAGCAGTTCTTC. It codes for CASSLAGGPSEQFF.

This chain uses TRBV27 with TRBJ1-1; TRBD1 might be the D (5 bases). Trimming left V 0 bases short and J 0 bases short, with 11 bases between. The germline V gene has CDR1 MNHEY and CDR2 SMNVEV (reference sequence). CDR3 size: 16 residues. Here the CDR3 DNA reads TGTGCCAGCAGTTTATCGAGACAGCTCCTGAACACTGAAGCTTTCTTT. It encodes CASSLSRQLLNTEAFF.

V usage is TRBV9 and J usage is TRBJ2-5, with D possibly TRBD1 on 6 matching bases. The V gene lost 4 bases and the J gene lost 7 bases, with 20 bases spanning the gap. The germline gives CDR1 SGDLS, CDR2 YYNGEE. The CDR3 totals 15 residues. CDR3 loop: CASSPGGQPLATQYF. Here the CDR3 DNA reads TGTGCCAGCAGCCCCGGCGGACAGCCATTGGCGACCCAGTACTTC.

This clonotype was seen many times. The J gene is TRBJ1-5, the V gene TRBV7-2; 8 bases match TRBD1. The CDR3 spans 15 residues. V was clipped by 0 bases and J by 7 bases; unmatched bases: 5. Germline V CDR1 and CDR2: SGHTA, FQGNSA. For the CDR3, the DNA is TGTGCCAGCAGCTTAGCCCCTCAGGGGGCACAGCCCCAGCATTTT. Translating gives CASSLAPQGAQPQHF.

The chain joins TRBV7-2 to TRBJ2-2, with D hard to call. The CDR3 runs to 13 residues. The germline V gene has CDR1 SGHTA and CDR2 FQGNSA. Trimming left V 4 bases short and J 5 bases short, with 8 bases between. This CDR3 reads CASSSHTTGELFF. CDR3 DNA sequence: TGTGCCAGCAGCTCCCACACAACCGGGGAGCTGTTTTTT.